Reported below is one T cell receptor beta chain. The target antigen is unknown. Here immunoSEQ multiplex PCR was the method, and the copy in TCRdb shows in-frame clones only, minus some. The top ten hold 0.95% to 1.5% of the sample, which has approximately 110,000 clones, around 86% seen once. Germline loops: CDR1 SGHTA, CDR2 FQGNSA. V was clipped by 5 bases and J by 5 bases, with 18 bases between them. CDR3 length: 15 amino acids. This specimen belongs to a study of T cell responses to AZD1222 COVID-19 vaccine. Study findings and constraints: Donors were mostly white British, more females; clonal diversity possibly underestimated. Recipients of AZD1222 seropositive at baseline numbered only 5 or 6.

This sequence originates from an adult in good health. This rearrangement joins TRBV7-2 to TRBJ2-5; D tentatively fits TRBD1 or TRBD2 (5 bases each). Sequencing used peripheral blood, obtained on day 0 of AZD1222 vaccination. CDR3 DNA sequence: TGTGCCAGCAGCCCCCAATCTTTGGGGGTGGAGACCCAGTACTTC. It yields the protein CASSPQSLGVETQYF.